This T cell receptor (beta chain) was observed in a study of T cell responses to AZD1222 COVID-19 vaccine. Repertoires were generated with immunoSEQ multiplex PCR, while TCRdb's copy carries only in-frame clones and drops some. Of 95,000 or so clones in the sample, about nine tenths were seen once. CDR1 is SGHNT, CDR2 YYREEE, per germline (reference sequence). The length of the CDR3 is 13 residues. The ends lost 0 bases at V and 7 bases at J; junction bases unmatched: 2. The source material was peripheral blood, sampled on day 0 of MenACWY control vaccination. This TCR derives from an adult in good health. V usage is TRBV5-4 and J usage is TRBJ2-7; 9 bases line up with TRBD2. DNA for the CDR3: TGTGCCAGCAGCTTGGGCCTAGCGGGAGAGCAGTACTTC. It is translated as CASSLGLAGEQYF.